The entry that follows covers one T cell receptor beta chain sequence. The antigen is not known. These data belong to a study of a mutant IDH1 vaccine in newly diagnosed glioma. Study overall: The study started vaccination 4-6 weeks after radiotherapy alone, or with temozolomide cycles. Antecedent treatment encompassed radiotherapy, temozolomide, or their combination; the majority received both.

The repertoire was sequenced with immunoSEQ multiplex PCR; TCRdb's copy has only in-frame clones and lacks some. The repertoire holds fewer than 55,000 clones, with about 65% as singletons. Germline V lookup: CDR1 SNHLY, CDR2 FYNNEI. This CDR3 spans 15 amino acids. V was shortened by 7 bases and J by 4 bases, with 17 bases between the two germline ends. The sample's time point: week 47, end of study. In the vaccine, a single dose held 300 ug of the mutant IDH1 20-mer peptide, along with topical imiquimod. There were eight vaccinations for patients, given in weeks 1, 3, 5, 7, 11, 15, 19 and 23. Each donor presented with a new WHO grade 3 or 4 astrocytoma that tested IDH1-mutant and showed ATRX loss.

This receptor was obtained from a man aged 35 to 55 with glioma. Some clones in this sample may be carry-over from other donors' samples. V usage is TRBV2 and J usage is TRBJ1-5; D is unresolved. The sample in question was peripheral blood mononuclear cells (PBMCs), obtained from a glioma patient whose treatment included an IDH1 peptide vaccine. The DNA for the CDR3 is TGTGCCAGCACGGCGAGGGCGGTGGGGAATCAGCCCCAGCATTTT. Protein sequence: CASTARAVGNQPQHF. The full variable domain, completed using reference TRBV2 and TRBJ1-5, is EPEVTQTPSHQVTQMGQEVILRCVPISNHLYFYWYRQILGQKVEFLVSFYNNEISEKSEIFDDQFSVERPDGSNFTLKIRSTKLEDSAMYFCASTARAVGNQPQHFGDGTRLSIL.